This is a list of T cell receptor beta chains from one sample in a study of beta chain features in type 1 diabetes. Profiled with immunoSEQ multiplex PCR; TCRdb holds only in-frame clones, not every one. The data contain roughly 400,000 clones, roughly 13% of them singletons. Sequencing input: naive CD4+ T cells from blood. The receptors were sampled from a man aged 25-45 years in good health. The CDR3 runs from the conserved cysteine through the conserved F or W. D genes are given only for firm matches. Expanded clones are given a class, and other clones once, few, many or no size at all.

J gene,V gene,clone size,D gene,CDR3 protein,CDR3 DNA
TRBJ2-3,TRBV9,few,.,CASSVDGTDTQYF,TGTGCCAGCAGCGTAGACGGGACGGATACGCAGTATTTT
TRBJ2-7,TRBV11-2,.,.,CASSFGVASYEQYF,TGTGCCAGCAGCTTTGGGGTAGCTAGCTACGAGCAGTACTTC
TRBJ2-2,TRBV29-1,few,TRBD2,CSARAGGRTGELFF,TGCAGCGCCAGAGCGGGAGGTCGGACCGGGGAGCTGTTTTTT
TRBJ2-3,TRBV5-4,.,.,CASSLDRGSTDTQYF,TGTGCCAGCAGCTTGGATCGGGGAAGCACAGATACGCAGTATTTT
TRBJ2-1,TRBV6-6,.,TRBD1,CASSYPGQPLDEQFF,TGTGCCAGCAGTTACCCGGGACAGCCCCTTGATGAGCAGTTCTTC
TRBJ2-1,TRBV29-1,few,.,CSAQYNEQFF,TGCAGCGCCCAATACAATGAGCAGTTCTTC
TRBJ1-2,TRBV13,.,.,CASSLVGPGADYGYTF,TGTGCCAGCAGCTTAGTCGGTCCCGGAGCTGACTATGGCTACACCTTC
TRBJ2-5,TRBV29-1,.,.,CSAAGESRETQYF,TGCAGCGCCGCCGGGGAGTCACGAGAGACCCAGTACTTC
TRBJ2-6,TRBV7-9,.,.,CASSFTRREANVLTF,TGTGCCAGCAGCTTCACCCGTCGTGAGGCCAACGTCCTGACTTTC
TRBJ1-2,TRBV6-5,.,TRBD1,CASSRGGADGYTF,TGTGCCAGCAGTAGAGGGGGCGCAGATGGCTACACCTTC
TRBJ2-3,TRBV29-1,few,.,CSVEMSTDTQYF,TGCAGCGTTGAAATGAGCACAGATACGCAGTATTTT
TRBJ1-1,TRBV11-2,once,.,CASHGSVNTEAFF,TGTGCCAGCCACGGGAGCGTGAACACTGAAGCTTTCTTT
TRBJ2-5,TRBV23-1,.,.,CASSQSYRDTPLNEETQYF,TGCGCCAGCAGTCAATCTTATCGGGACACCCCTTTAAACGAGGAGACCCAGTACTTC
TRBJ2-7,TRBV7-2,.,.,CASSTGYEQYF,TGTGCCAGCAGTACAGGGTACGAGCAGTACTTC
TRBJ2-7,TRBV7-9,few,.,CASSRDARGEQYF,TGTGCCAGCAGCCGAGACGCCCGCGGGGAGCAGTACTTC
TRBJ2-1,TRBV12-5,.,TRBD2,CASGTSGLNEQFF,TGTGCTAGTGGGACTAGCGGACTAAATGAGCAGTTCTTC
TRBJ1-5,TRBV7-2,few,.,CASSGGGGDQPQHF,TGTGCCAGCAGCGGGGGGGGCGGGGATCAGCCCCAGCATTTT
TRBJ2-5,TRBV15,.,.,CATSRGSGYQETQYF,TGTGCCACCAGCAGAGGGTCAGGATACCAAGAGACCCAGTACTTC
TRBJ2-7,TRBV5-1,few,.,CASSFIQGREQYF,TGCGCCAGCAGCTTTATACAGGGTAGGGAGCAGTACTTC
TRBJ2-1,TRBV30,.,.,CAWTPGGSNEQFF,TGTGCCTGGACTCCAGGGGGGAGCAATGAGCAGTTCTTC
TRBJ2-2,TRBV9,.,TRBD2,CASSVRDHSAGENTGELFF,TGTGCCAGCAGCGTCCGGGACCATAGCGCGGGGGAGAACACCGGGGAGCTGTTTTTT
TRBJ2-4,TRBV4-3,.,.,CASSQDELNYKNIQYF,TGCGCCAGCAGCCAAGATGAGCTGAACTACAAAAACATTCAGTACTTC
TRBJ2-3,TRBV7-9,.,.,CASSLVTGERTDTQYF,TGTGCCAGCAGCCTAGTGACTGGGGAGCGCACAGATACGCAGTATTTT
TRBJ2-5,TRBV27,few,.,CASSNYLGRQETQYF,TGTGCCAGCAGTAATTATCTCGGCAGGCAAGAGACCCAGTACTTC
TRBJ2-4,TRBV6-5,.,.,CASRGLDIQYF,TGTGCCAGCAGAGGACTTGACATTCAGTACTTC
TRBJ1-2,TRBV6-5,few,TRBD1,CASSRTGTGYGYTF,TGTGCCAGCAGCCGAACCGGGACAGGGTATGGCTACACCTTC
TRBJ2-7,TRBV4-3,.,TRBD1,CASSHQTGGSSYEQYF,TGCGCCAGCAGCCACCAGACAGGGGGAAGCTCCTACGAGCAGTACTTC
TRBJ2-1,TRBV5-1,few,.,CASSSGDARNLQFF,TGCGCCAGCAGTTCGGGGGACGCCAGGAACCTGCAGTTCTTC
TRBJ1-2,TRBV29-1,.,TRBD1,CSVGQGVSYGYTF,TGCAGCGTTGGCCAGGGGGTTAGCTATGGCTACACCTTC
TRBJ1-4,TRBV9,.,TRBD1,CASSVAGGVGEKLFF,TGTGCCAGCAGCGTAGCAGGGGGCGTCGGGGAAAAACTGTTTTTT
TRBJ2-3,TRBV19,.,.,CASSSGRPGTDTQYF,TGTGCCAGTAGTTCCGGACGCCCTGGCACAGATACGCAGTATTTT
TRBJ1-1,TRBV29-1,few,.,CSVEDSHTEAFF,TGCAGCGTTGAGGACAGTCACACTGAAGCTTTCTTT
TRBJ2-5,TRBV19,.,TRBD2,CASRTSTETQYF,TGTGCCAGCCGGACTAGTACGGAGACCCAGTACTTC
TRBJ2-2,TRBV7-9,.,.,CASSPTGQKYAGELFF,TGTGCCAGCAGCCCCACAGGGCAAAAATACGCCGGGGAGCTGTTTTTT
TRBJ1-3,TRBV7-9,few,.,CASSLGGGNTIYF,TGTGCCAGCAGCTTAGGCGGCGGAAACACCATATATTTT
TRBJ2-3,TRBV9,.,.,CASSVVGQETDTQYF,TGTGCCAGCAGCGTAGTCGGGCAGGAGACAGATACGCAGTATTTT
TRBJ2-1,TRBV7-2,.,.,CASTPSGGGLDYNEQFF,TGTGCCAGCACCCCCTCAGGGGGGGGACTAGACTACAATGAGCAGTTCTTC
TRBJ2-7,TRBV9,.,TRBD1,CASSVGGTGMYEQYF,TGTGCCAGCAGCGTAGGCGGGACAGGGATGTACGAGCAGTACTTC
TRBJ1-3,TRBV10-3,.,.,CAISEGGTSGNTIYF,TGTGCCATCAGTGAGGGCGGGACCTCTGGAAACACCATATATTTT
TRBJ1-1,TRBV18,.,TRBD1,CASSPQGVEAFF,TGTGCCAGCTCACCGCAGGGGGTTGAAGCTTTCTTT
TRBJ2-3,TRBV7-9,few,.,CASSHVVGTTDTQYF,TGTGCCAGCAGCCACGTGGTGGGGACCACAGATACGCAGTATTTT
TRBJ2-1,TRBV4-3,few,.,CASSPRAGQSSYNEQFF,TGCGCCAGCAGCCCCAGGGCGGGACAAAGCTCCTACAATGAGCAGTTCTTC
TRBJ1-2,TRBV10-3,few,TRBD1,CAAGTGQKGYGYTF,TGTGCCGCTGGGACAGGACAAAAGGGCTATGGCTACACCTTC
TRBJ2-5,TRBV7-2,few,TRBD2,CASSLEPSSGGRQTQYF,TGTGCCAGCAGCTTAGAGCCCTCTAGCGGGGGTCGACAGACCCAGTACTTC
TRBJ2-7,TRBV6-5,.,TRBD1,CASSFTGGEQYF,TGTGCCAGCAGTTTTACAGGGGGCGAGCAGTACTTC
TRBJ2-1,TRBV6-5,.,.,CATRRGEYNEQFF,TGTGCCACCCGCCGCGGGGAATACAATGAGCAGTTCTTC
TRBJ1-6,TRBV6-1,few,.,CASSEVPGSNSPLHF,TGTGCCAGCAGTGAAGTTCCAGGGAGCAATTCACCCCTCCACTTT
TRBJ2-2,TRBV18,few,.,CASSPGTGELFF,TGTGCCAGCTCACCTGGCACCGGGGAGCTGTTTTTT
TRBJ2-7,TRBV4-1,few,.,CASSQVGGTKVSEQYF,TGCGCCAGCAGCCAAGTTGGCGGTACCAAGGTATCCGAGCAGTACTTC
TRBJ1-5,TRBV10-3,few,TRBD1,CAISDPGQGGQPQHF,TGTGCCATCAGTGATCCCGGACAGGGCGGTCAGCCCCAGCATTTT
TRBJ1-5,TRBV30,few,TRBD1,CAWSRQRQGPSNQPQHF,TGTGCCTGGAGCCGACAAAGACAGGGTCCGTCTAATCAGCCCCAGCATTTT
TRBJ1-6,TRBV9,.,.,CASSPDRGSYNSPLHF,TGTGCCAGCAGCCCTGATAGGGGTAGTTATAATTCACCCCTCCACTTT
TRBJ2-3,TRBV11-2,.,.,CASSLQGDTQYF,TGTGCCAGCAGCCTCCAGGGAGATACGCAGTATTTT
TRBJ2-2,TRBV9,few,TRBD2,CASSPMTSGRITGELFF,TGTGCCAGCAGCCCCATGACTAGCGGGAGAATCACCGGGGAGCTGTTTTTT
TRBJ2-3,TRBV27,few,.,CASSLDSISGNTQYF,TGTGCCAGCAGTTTAGACAGTATAAGTGGAAATACGCAGTATTTT
TRBJ1-2,TRBV30,.,TRBD1,CALTRDRGYGYTF,TGTGCCCTCACGAGGGACAGAGGATATGGCTACACCTTC
TRBJ2-2,TRBV7-2,few,TRBD2,CASSSGLAGMHNTGELFF,TGTGCCAGCAGCTCGGGACTAGCGGGAATGCATAACACCGGGGAGCTGTTTTTT
TRBJ2-5,TRBV7-2,.,.,CASSPDTGFLETQYF,TGTGCCAGCAGCCCCGACACAGGGTTTTTGGAGACCCAGTACTTC
TRBJ2-1,TRBV30,few,TRBD2,CACGLAVSEQFF,TGTGCCTGCGGACTAGCGGTCTCTGAGCAGTTCTTC